What follows are 7 T cell receptor beta chains derived from one specimen sequenced in a study of T cell changes during pregnancy in multiple sclerosis. Libraries were prepared by immunoSEQ multiplex PCR; TCRdb keeps only in-frame clonotypes and omits some of them. The profile shows around 62,000 clones, approximately 90% of them singletons. The sequencing here drew on peripheral blood, taken in the first trimester of pregnancy. Every receptor here comes from a female donor with multiple sclerosis, enrolled in a pregnancy study.

The gene calls are TRBV5-4 and TRBJ1-2; unclear D gene. Germline CDR1 SGHNT, CDR2 YYREEE (reference sequence). Trimming took off 4 bases at V and 3 bases at J, with 16 bases between the two ends. CDR3 length: 15 residues. Here the CDR3 DNA reads TGTGCCAGCAGCCTCGGACTCGGCGACGACTATGGCTACACCTTC. This codes for CASSLGLGDDYGYTF.

The genes are TRBV7-8 and TRBJ1-6; 9 bases map to TRBD1. The CDR3 has 15 amino acids. V dropped 7 bases and J dropped 7; count of bases not matched to a gene: 8. Germline V CDR1 and CDR2: SGHVS, FQNEAQ. The CDR3 DNA reads as TGTGCCAGCATCCTGGACAGGGGAAAAAATTCACCCCTCCACTTT. It translates to CASILDRGKNSPLHF.

This clone has more than one count but fewer than ten. This chain links TRBV19 with TRBJ1-2, with 11 positions matching TRBD1. Germline V gene lookup returns CDR1 LNHDA and CDR2 SQIVND (reference sequence). The CDR3 loop spans 15 amino acids. V shed 4 bases and J 5 bases; nucleotides not matched to a gene: 6. The CDR3 DNA is TGTGCCAGTAGTAAGGACAGGGGGCAAAGGTATGGCTACACCTTC. As protein: CASSKDRGQRYGYTF.

This clone is a singleton in its sample. The chain carries TRBV10-2 and TRBJ2-5; TRBD2 matches at 12 bases. The CDR3 has 14 residues. The J segment lost 5 bases and the V segment lost 3 bases, leaving 1 base of the junction unmatched. The germline V gene encodes CDR1 WSHSY and CDR2 SAAADI. The CDR3 DNA reads TGCGCCAGCAGTGACCTAGCGGGGGGGGAGACCCAGTACTTC. Translation: CASSDLAGGETQYF.

This chain links TRBV5-6 with TRBJ2-1; a weak D match, TRBD2 (6 bases). This CDR3 is 13 amino acids long. The ends were cut back, 4 bases at V and 1 base at J, with 6 bases in the middle. Per germline, CDR1 SGHDT and CDR2 YYEEEE. The CDR3 protein is CASSGGSYNEQFF. Written as DNA, the CDR3 is TGTGCCAGCAGCGGGGGGTCCTACAATGAGCAGTTCTTC.

The J gene is TRBJ2-1, the V gene TRBV19; D may be TRBD2 (5 bases). CDR1 is LNHDA and CDR2 is SQIVND in the germline V gene (reference sequence). The V gene lost 3 bases and the J gene lost 5 bases, with 11 bases spanning the gap. The CDR3 is 14 residues long. CDR3 bases: TGTGCCAGTAGTATTAACGGACTCAACAATGAGCAGTTCTTC. Translating it yields CASSINGLNNEQFF.

This rearrangement joins TRBV4-2 to TRBJ2-3; 12 bases map to TRBD2. Germline assignment: CDR1 LGHNA and CDR2 YNFKEQ. CDR3 length equals 15 residues. J gave up 3 bases and V 3 bases, and 1 base lay outside the gene matches. DNA for the CDR3: TGTGCCAGCAGCCATGGACTAGCGGGGACAGATACGCAGTATTTT. As protein: CASSHGLAGTDTQYF.